The present T cell receptor beta chain was sequenced within a study of glioma-infiltrating T cells after dendritic cell vaccination. Turning to the study itself: Treatment, given 2003 to 2012, was autologous tumor lysate-pulsed dendritic cell vaccination.

PBMC sampling occurred before vaccination, two weeks after the third dose, and at progression. This CDR3 spans 13 amino acids. Sequencing used immunoSEQ multiplex PCR; TCRdb keeps in-frame clones, though not all of them. This sample has 60,000 to 70,000 clones, with 75% to 85% found just once. This clone occurred a few times. This chain links TRBV21-1 with TRBJ1-2; the table's D call of TRBD1 was not tested on the DNA. TRBV21-1 is a pseudogene. Specimen: blood, collected before dendritic cell vaccination. The receptor was isolated from a human donor with glioblastoma. CDR3 coding DNA: TGTGCCAGCAGCAAATCAACAGCAAGGGGCTACACCTTC. Amino acid sequence: CASSKSTARGYTF.